This T cell receptor (beta chain) was captured in a study of blood T cell repertoires in COVID-19. Study at large: PBMCs, B-cell-depleted T cells, or T cells provided the cDNA or gDNA that made up the material.

V lost 4 bases, J lost 2 bases, and 15 bases lay in between. The CDR3 covers 16 residues. Germline values: CDR1 MNHNS, CDR2 SASEGT. This table comes from immunoSEQ multiplex PCR, and its TCRdb copy is limited to in-frame clones, with some not included. The data contain roughly 150,000 clones, 82% of them singletons. Specimen: peripheral blood. The source is a woman of 80 years or more with acute or convalescent COVID-19. J is TRBJ1-5 and V is TRBV6-1; the D gene is possibly TRBD1 (6 bases). CDR3 protein: CASSVLGAGGNQPQHF. CDR3 nucleotides: TGTGCCAGCAGTGTTCTGGGGGCAGGTGGCAATCAGCCCCAGCATTTT.